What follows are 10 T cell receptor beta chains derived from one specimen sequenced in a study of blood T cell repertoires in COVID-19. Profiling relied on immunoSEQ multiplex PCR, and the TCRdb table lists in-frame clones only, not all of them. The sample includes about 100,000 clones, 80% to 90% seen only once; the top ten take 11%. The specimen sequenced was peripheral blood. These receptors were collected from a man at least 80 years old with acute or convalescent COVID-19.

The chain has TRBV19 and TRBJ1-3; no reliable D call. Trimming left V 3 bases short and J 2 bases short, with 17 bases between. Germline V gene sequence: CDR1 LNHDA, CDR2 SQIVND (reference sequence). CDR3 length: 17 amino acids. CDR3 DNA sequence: TGTGCCAGTAGTATTAGTGTGCGGGGAGCGGCTGGAAACACCATATATTTT. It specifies CASSISVRGAAGNTIYF.

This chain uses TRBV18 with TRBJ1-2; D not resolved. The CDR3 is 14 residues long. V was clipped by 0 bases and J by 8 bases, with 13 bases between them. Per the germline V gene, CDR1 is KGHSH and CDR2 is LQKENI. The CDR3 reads CASSPPPPSAGYTF. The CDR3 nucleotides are TGTGCCAGCTCACCACCTCCCCCAAGCGCAGGCTACACCTTC.

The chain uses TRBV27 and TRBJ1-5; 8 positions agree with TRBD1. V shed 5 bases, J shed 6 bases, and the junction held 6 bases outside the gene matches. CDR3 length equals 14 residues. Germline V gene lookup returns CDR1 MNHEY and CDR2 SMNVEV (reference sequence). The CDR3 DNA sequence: TGTGCCAGCAGTGCAGGACAGGGACGTCAGCCCCAGCATTTT. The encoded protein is CASSAGQGRQPQHF.

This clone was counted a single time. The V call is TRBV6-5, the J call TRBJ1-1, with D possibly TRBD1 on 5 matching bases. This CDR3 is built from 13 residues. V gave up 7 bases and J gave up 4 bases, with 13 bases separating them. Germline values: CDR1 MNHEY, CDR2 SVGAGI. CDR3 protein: CASTMGGATEAFF. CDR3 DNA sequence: TGTGCCAGCACCATGGGAGGGGCCACTGAAGCTTTCTTT.

CDR3 in DNA: TGTGCCAGCAGCCAAGAGGGAGGCGGGACAGTAGTTAACTATGGCTACACCTTC. Translating gives CASSQEGGGTVVNYGYTF. This chain joins TRBV3-1 (or the pseudogene TRBV3-2) and TRBJ1-2; 7 nucleotides match TRBD1. Per the germline V gene, CDR1 is LGHDT and CDR2 is YNNKEL (reference sequence). The CDR3 contains 18 residues. The trim removed 0 bases at V and 1 base at J, leaving 11 bases unmatched.

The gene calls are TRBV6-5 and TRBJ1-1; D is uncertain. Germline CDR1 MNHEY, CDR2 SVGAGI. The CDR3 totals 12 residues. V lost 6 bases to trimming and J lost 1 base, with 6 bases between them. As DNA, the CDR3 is TGTGCCAGCAGAGAGGGGAACACTGAAGCTTTCTTT. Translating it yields CASREGNTEAFF.

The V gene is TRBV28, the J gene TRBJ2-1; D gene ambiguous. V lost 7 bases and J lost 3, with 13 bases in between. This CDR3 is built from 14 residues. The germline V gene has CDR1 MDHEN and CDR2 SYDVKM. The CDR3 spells CASKSGSNYNEQFF. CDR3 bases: TGTGCCAGCAAATCCGGGTCAAACTACAATGAGCAGTTCTTC.

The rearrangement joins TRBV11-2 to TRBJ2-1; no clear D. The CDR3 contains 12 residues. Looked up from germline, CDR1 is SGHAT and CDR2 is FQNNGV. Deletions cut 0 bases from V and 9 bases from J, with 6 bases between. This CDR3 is CASSLDYGEQFF. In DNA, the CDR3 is TGTGCCAGCAGCTTAGATTACGGTGAGCAGTTCTTC.

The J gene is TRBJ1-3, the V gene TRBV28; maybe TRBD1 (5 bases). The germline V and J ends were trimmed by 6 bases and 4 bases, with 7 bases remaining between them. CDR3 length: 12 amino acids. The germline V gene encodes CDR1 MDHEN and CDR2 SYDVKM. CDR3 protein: CASSGGGNTIYF. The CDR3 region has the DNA TGTGCCAGCAGCGGGGGGGGAAACACCATATATTTT.

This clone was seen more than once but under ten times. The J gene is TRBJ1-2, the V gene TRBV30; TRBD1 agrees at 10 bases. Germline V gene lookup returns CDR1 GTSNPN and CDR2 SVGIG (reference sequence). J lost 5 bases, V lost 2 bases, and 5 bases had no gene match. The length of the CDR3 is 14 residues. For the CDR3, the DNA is TGTGCCTGGAGTAGGACAGGGGGGGAGTATGGCTACACCTTC. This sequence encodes CAWSRTGGEYGYTF.